These T cell receptor beta chains were read from a single sample in a study of T cell clonotyping in hematopoietic cell transplantation. Sequencing was performed with immunoSEQ multiplex PCR; in TCRdb, only in-frame clones are kept and a portion is missing. The sample contains 17,000 or so clones, about 93% of which appear only once. The sample comprised peripheral blood mononuclear cells. The receptors shown here come from a middle-aged man in good health. Some clones in this sample may be carry-over from other donors' samples. The CDR3 runs from the conserved cysteine through the conserved F or W. A D gene is named only where the DNA matches it firmly. Clone sizes are given selectively: once, few, many, or a class where the clone is expanded.

j_gene	d_gene	abundance	v_gene	CDR3nt	CDR3aa
TRBJ2-1	TRBD2	few	TRBV28	TGTGCCACTCAATGGGCGGGAGGAAGGAATGAGCAGTTCTTC	CATQWAGGRNEQFF
TRBJ1-2	-	-	TRBV28	TGTGCCACCGCAGGGGATGGCTACACCTTC	CATAGDGYTF
TRBJ2-1	TRBD2	-	TRBV5-6	TGTGCCAGCAGGGACGGGGGGGCCCCCTACAATGAGCAGTTCTTC	CASRDGGAPYNEQFF
TRBJ1-6	TRBD1	-	TRBV30	TGTGCCGGGAAGACAGGGGTCTCCTATAATTCACCCCTCCACTTT	CAGKTGVSYNSPLHF
TRBJ2-7	TRBD2	-	TRBV27	TGTGCCAGCAGTCATGGACTAGACGAGCAGTACTTC	CASSHGLDEQYF
TRBJ1-6	-	-	TRBV5-1	TGCGCCAGCAGCTTTTCTGAAAATTCACCCCTCCACTTT	CASSFSENSPLHF
TRBJ2-5	-	-	TRBV11-2	TGTGCCAGCAGCTTATACAGGGCGGGGGAGACCCAGTACTTC	CASSLYRAGETQYF
TRBJ1-5	TRBD1	-	TRBV7-2	TGTGCCAGCAGCCGGGACAGGGGTCAGCCCCAGCATTTT	CASSRDRGQPQHF
TRBJ2-7	TRBD1	-	TRBV30	TGTGCCTGGAACCGGGACAGCCACGAGCAGTACTTC	CAWNRDSHEQYF
TRBJ2-1	-	-	TRBV5-6	TGTGCCAGCAGCTTGAGCGGCTCCTACAATGAGCAGTTCTTC	CASSLSGSYNEQFF
TRBJ1-5	-	-	TRBV19	TGTGCCAGTAGTCTCAGGGGCGCTGGCAATCAGCCCCAGCATTTT	CASSLRGAGNQPQHF
TRBJ2-2	TRBD1	-	TRBV10-2	TGCGCCAGCAGTTTCGGGACAGCGAACACCGGGGAGCTGTTTTTT	CASSFGTANTGELFF
TRBJ1-2	-	-	TRBV25-1	TGTGCCAGCAGCCGGGCTCTATCCTATGGCTACACCTTC	CASSRALSYGYTF
TRBJ2-7	TRBD1	-	TRBV9	TGTGCCAGCAGCCAGACCGGACAGGGTCTCGACGAGCAGTACTTC	CASSQTGQGLDEQYF
TRBJ2-7	-	-	TRBV30	TGTGCCTGGACTAGCGCGTACTCCTACGAGCAGTACTTC	CAWTSAYSYEQYF
TRBJ2-7	-	-	TRBV28	TGTGCCAGCAGCCAACTGTCCTCTACGTTTTTGAAGCAGTACTTC	CASSQLSSTFLKQYF
TRBJ2-2	TRBD1	-	TRBV6-4	TGTGCCAGCAGTGACACAGGGGGCAGAACCGGGGAGCTGTTTTTT	CASSDTGGRTGELFF
TRBJ1-2	-	-	TRBV14	TGTGCCAGCAGCCCCCTCACAGGGAGCTCCACGGGCTACACCTTC	CASSPLTGSSTGYTF
TRBJ2-7	TRBD2	-	TRBV6-5	TGTGCCAGCAGTCCGGGACTAGCGGGGTCCTACGAGCAGTACTTC	CASSPGLAGSYEQYF
TRBJ2-3	TRBD2	-	TRBV4-1	TGCGCCAGCAGCCAAGGACTAGCCGAGAGGGATACGCAGTATTTT	CASSQGLAERDTQYF
TRBJ2-1	TRBD2	-	TRBV7-2	TGTGCCAGCAGCTTAGCGCGACTAGCGGGGTCCCTCAATGAGCAGTTCTTC	CASSLARLAGSLNEQFF
TRBJ2-7	-	once	TRBV7-6	TGTGCCAGCAGCTTTGGTTCTGGGAACGAGCAGTACTTC	CASSFGSGNEQYF
TRBJ2-3	-	-	TRBV4-1	TGCGCCAGCAGCCAAGATGCGGGACGGCACTATACGCAGTATTTT	CASSQDAGRHYTQYF
TRBJ1-5	-	once	TRBV15	TGTGCCACCAGCAGAGACAGGGGAAATCAGCCCCAGCATTTT	CATSRDRGNQPQHF
TRBJ1-4	-	-	TRBV2	TGTGCCAGCACCAGGGAAGGAACAACTAATGAAAAACTGTTTTTT	CASTREGTTNEKLFF
TRBJ2-7	-	-	TRBV6-5	TGTGCCAGCAGCTTTCGACGGAGGGACGAGCAGTACTTC	CASSFRRRDEQYF
TRBJ2-1	-	-	TRBV9	TGTGCCAGCAGCGTAGACGGAGACAATGAGCAGTTCTTC	CASSVDGDNEQFF
TRBJ2-7	TRBD2	-	TRBV25-1	TGTGCCAGCAGTGACCCAGCGGGAAAGGACTCCTACGAGCAGTACTTC	CASSDPAGKDSYEQYF
TRBJ2-5	-	-	TRBV29-1	TGCAGCGCTTCCGTCGAGACCCAGTACTTC	CSASVETQYF
TRBJ1-2	-	-	TRBV4-3	TGCGCCAGCAGCCAAGGGATTCAGGGGAACTATGGCTACACCTTC	CASSQGIQGNYGYTF
TRBJ2-4	-	-	TRBV15	TGTGCCACCAGCGATCCCGGGGGTTTGGGCAAAAACATTCAGTACTTC	CATSDPGGLGKNIQYF
TRBJ1-2	-	-	TRBV28	TGTGCCAGCCGCCCCGGAGGGGAAGGGACGGAGGGCTACACCTTC	CASRPGGEGTEGYTF
TRBJ2-3	-	-	TRBV13	TGTGCCAGCAGCGCCGCGGCGAGCACAGATACGCAGTATTTT	CASSAAASTDTQYF
TRBJ2-7	-	-	TRBV4-3	TGCGCCAGCAGCCAAGATGTCAGCGAGACTCTCTACGAGCAGTACTTC	CASSQDVSETLYEQYF
TRBJ1-1	-	-	TRBV28	TGTGCCAGCACCTTCGGAGGGAACACTGAAGCTTTCTTT	CASTFGGNTEAFF
TRBJ1-1	TRBD1	-	TRBV29-1	TGCAGCGTCGGACAGGGGGCGCGTGGCACTGAAGCTTTCTTT	CSVGQGARGTEAFF
TRBJ2-6	-	once	TRBV7-2	TGTGCCAGCAGCTCAGCCAGGGGCGCTATATCCTCTGGGGCCAACGTCCTGACTTTC	CASSSARGAISSGANVLTF
TRBJ2-1	-	-	TRBV29-1	TGCAGCGTTACAAGCGTTCTAGCAACGTCCTACAATGAGCAGTTCTTC	CSVTSVLATSYNEQFF
TRBJ2-5	-	-	TRBV4-3	TGCGCCAGCAGCCAAGATTACGCGCGGGCGCTCCAAGAGACCCAGTACTTC	CASSQDYARALQETQYF
TRBJ1-2	-	-	TRBV29-1	TGCAGCGTTGAAGGGGGAATTGAGGACGGGAACTATGGCTACACCTTC	CSVEGGIEDGNYGYTF
TRBJ1-6	-	once	TRBV7-2	TGTGCCAGCAGCTTCGGGGGCTCCTATAATTCACCCCTCCACTTT	CASSFGGSYNSPLHF
TRBJ1-2	-	-	TRBV9	TGTGCCAGCAGCGAGGGGACGGGGGCCATTGGCTACACCTTC	CASSEGTGAIGYTF
TRBJ2-7	-	-	TRBV21-1	TGTGCCAGCAGCAAATTGGAGGTTCTAACCTACGAGCAGTACTTC	CASSKLEVLTYEQYF
TRBJ1-3	TRBD1	-	TRBV19	TGTGCCAGTAGTGGACAGGATGCCCTTGGAAACACCATATATTTT	CASSGQDALGNTIYF
TRBJ1-5	-	-	TRBV28	TGTGCCAGCACCCCTTTCCTGGGCCAGGGGCAGCCCCAGCATTTT	CASTPFLGQGQPQHF
TRBJ2-1	TRBD1	-	TRBV5-1	TGCGCCAGCAGCCCGGACACAGGGGGCGGATGGAATGAGCAGTTCTTC	CASSPDTGGGWNEQFF
TRBJ1-1	-	-	TRBV30	TGTGCCTGGAGAGCTCTCGGGAGTGGCACTGAAGCTTTCTTT	CAWRALGSGTEAFF
TRBJ1-5	TRBD1	-	TRBV6-1	TGTGCCAGCAGCGCAAGACAGGGGGGTAGTCAGCCCCAGCATTTT	CASSARQGGSQPQHF
TRBJ1-6	-	once	TRBV5-4	TGTGCCAGCAGCCCAGATTCGACGGGGAATTCACCCCTCCACTTT	CASSPDSTGNSPLHF
TRBJ2-4	TRBD2	-	TRBV9	TGTGCCAGCAGCGCTGCGGGAGACCAGAACATTCAGTACTTC	CASSAAGDQNIQYF